Detailed here is one T cell receptor (beta chain). This sample stems from a study of response to subunit inactivated influenza vaccine. TCRdb reanalysed the RT-PCR reads using MiXCR and keeps one entry per CDR3 protein. The sample has 500,000 to 550,000 distinct CDR3 sequences; roughly 25% are singletons. There are 16 residues in the CDR3. Germline-derived CDR1 and CDR2 are SGHVS and FNYEAQ. The ends lost 4 bases at V and 2 bases at J; junction bases unmatched: 6. These data were likewise used in another study, on T cells expressing NK-cell markers. That paper states: For TCR beta, cDNA was produced by 5'RACE template switching with UMIs. Once again these clonotypes came out on top in the CD3+CD56-NKG2C+ fraction of several donors.

The origin of this receptor is a man aged 50 to 59 who received an inactivated influenza vaccine. The chain employs TRBV7-6 and TRBJ1-3, with 9 bases identical to TRBD1. Source: CD4+ T cells sorted from PBMCs, taken 11 to 12 days after vaccination. CDR3 sequence reads: CASSSWGQGTGNTIYF. In nucleotides, the CDR3 is TGTGCCAGCAGCTCCTGGGGACAGGGAACTGGAAACACCATATATTTT.